This TCR beta chain appears in the sequencing data of a study of Ad26.COV2.S vaccination and SARS-CoV-2 variants. Study details: Enrolled in COV1001, the donor was in the Ad26.COV2.S trial arm, which received the vaccine. Ad26.COV2.S was injected intramuscularly once or twice, 56 days apart. Study findings and constraints: Measures of TCR breadth and depth may have fallen short of total T cell responses. Whether participants received vaccine or placebo, their non-spike TCR breadth was similar.

As regards this clone: Antigen unknown.

Profiled with immunoSEQ multiplex PCR; TCRdb holds only in-frame clones, not every one. This repertoire shows 500,000 or so clones, roughly 89% found once; its top ten account for approximately 2.5%. Losses at the gene ends were 8 bases for V and 5 bases for J; bases not matched to a gene: 3. The length of the CDR3 is 13 residues. Germline assignment: CDR1 SNHLY and CDR2 FYNNEI. Treatment in this sample: 15 to 20 received Ad26.COV2.S at low or high dose, single or two shots; roughly five received placebo; per-sample allocation not given. Day 63 after the first injection of vaccine or placebo was the sampling time.

The V call is TRBV2, the J call TRBJ2-3; TRBD1 matches at 11 bases. The receptor was derived from a person between 18 and 59 years old who received the Ad26.COV2.S COVID-19 vaccine or a placebo. The sample consisted of peripheral blood, taken in a trial of Ad26.COV2.S vaccine versus placebo. The CDR3 protein is CASSGTGGDTQYF. Here the CDR3 DNA reads TGTGCCAGCTCCGGGACAGGGGGAGATACGCAGTATTTT.